This TCR beta chain originates from a study of blood T cell repertoires in COVID-19. In the original workflow: Scientists estimated how many nucleated cells there were by amplifying reference gene primers. Data came from immunoSEQ multiplex PCR; TCRdb stores just in-frame clones and leaves some out. V and J calls and clone size are copied from that table; D and trimming were computed from the DNA. The sample lists 180,000 or so clones, 80% to 90% occurring once. Sequencing was performed on peripheral blood. The TCR originated in a man aged 55-75 years with acute or convalescent COVID-19.

The CDR3 nucleotides are TGCGCCAGCAGCTTGACCCGATTGGAAGCGACCTACGAGCAGTACTTC. This translates into CASSLTRLEATYEQYF. The rearrangement uses TRBV5-1 and TRBJ2-7; no firm D call. The CDR3 sequence is 16 residues long. CDR1 is SGHRS and CDR2 is YFSETQ in the germline V gene. The ends were cut back, 1 base at V and 2 bases at J, with 16 bases in the middle.